This T cell receptor (beta chain) was profiled in a study of blood T cell repertoires in COVID-19. On the study more broadly: T cells, B-cell-depleted T cells, or PBMCs supplied cDNA or gDNA.

TCRdb's copy holds only in-frame clones and misses some; the assay was immunoSEQ multiplex PCR. The sample contains tens of thousands of clones, 81% of which appear only once. The sample comprised peripheral blood. This TCR was recovered from a man in his fifties with active or convalescent COVID-19.

The CDR3 protein is CASSLGGGAVGEQFF. CDR3 nucleotide sequence: TGCGCCAGCAGCTTGGGGGGGGGCGCTGTTGGTGAGCAGTTCTTC. The J gene is TRBJ2-1, the V gene TRBV5-1, with D possibly matching TRBD2 (7 bases). Deletions cut 0 bases from V and 9 bases from J, with 16 bases between. Per germline, CDR1 SGHRS and CDR2 YFSETQ. The CDR3 spans 15 residues.